These 14 T cell receptor beta chains were all obtained from the same sample, sequenced in a study of T cell repertoires in cytomegalovirus infection. Via MiXCR, TCRdb re-called the reads, giving one row per CDR3 protein. Among more than 350,000 distinct CDR3 sequences listed, approximately 31% were seen once. The sequenced sample consisted of PBMCs. All receptors come from a human donor in good health (CMV status not recorded). Some clones in this sample may be carry-over from other donors' samples.

This clonotype was recorded many times. The CDR3 sequence: CASSNRQGSYNEQFF. The DNA for the CDR3 is TGTGCCAGCAGCAACAGACAGGGCTCCTACAATGAGCAGTTCTTC. The chain carries TRBV7-6 and TRBJ2-1, with 7 nucleotides matching TRBD1. The CDR3 has 15 residues. Looked up from germline, CDR1 is SGHVS and CDR2 is FNYEAQ. V dropped 5 bases and J dropped 0; count of bases not matched to a gene: 4. The full variable domain, rest sourced from reference TRBV7-6 and TRBJ2-1, is GAGVSQSPRYKVTKRGQDVALRCDPISGHVSLYWYRQALGQGPEFLTYFNYEAQQDKSGLPNDRFSAERPEGSISTLTIQRTEQRDSAMYRCASSNRQGSYNEQFFGPGTRLTVL.

This clonotype was counted between two and nine times. The CDR3 sequence: CASSPYAGARDGYTF. The CDR3 coding sequence is TGTGCCAGCTCACCTTATGCTGGGGCTCGGGATGGCTACACCTTC. This chain uses TRBV18 with TRBJ1-2; weak D call: TRBD1 (5 bases). CDR1 KGHSH and CDR2 LQKENI come from the germline V gene. This CDR3 has 15 amino acids. Trimming shortened V by 3 bases and J by 6 bases, and 17 bases separated the two germline ends.

There are a few counts of this clonotype. The V call is TRBV5-4, the J call TRBJ1-1; no clear D. The V gene's germline CDR1 is SGHNT and CDR2 YYREEE (reference sequence). CDR3 length: 15 residues. The V end was cut by 0 bases, the J end by 1 base, with 10 bases between. CDR3 sequence: CASSLEFGRNTEAFF. In DNA form, the CDR3 reads TGTGCCAGCAGCTTGGAGTTTGGCCGGAACACTGAAGCTTTCTTT.

This clonotype was detected a few times. The V call is TRBV7-3, the J call TRBJ2-1, with 9 nucleotides matching TRBD2. CDR1 and CDR2 (germline): SGHTA, FQGTGA. Germline trimming cut 5 bases from V and 7 bases from J; bases unmatched to any gene: 12. The CDR3 is 16 residues long. The CDR3, as DNA: TGTGCCAGCAGCCGCCCCGGGACTAGCATGGTGAATGAGCAGTTCTTC. Protein: CASSRPGTSMVNEQFF.

A remark on this clonotype: A much larger clone differs by one base, so this may be a read error. The chain links TRBV11-2 to TRBJ2-1; possible D gene TRBD2, 5 bases. Per the germline V gene, CDR1 is SGHAT and CDR2 is FQNNGV. The CDR3 extends over 14 amino acids. Between the trimmed V and J ends, which lost 1 base and 7 bases, there was a span of 11 bases. The CDR3 DNA reads as TGTGCCAGCAGCTTAGCTCCAAGCGGAAATGAGCAGTTCTTC. Its protein is CASSLAPSGNEQFF.

This chain connects TRBV6-1 to TRBJ2-7; D possibly corresponds to TRBD1 (6 bases). This CDR3 spans 12 amino acids. CDR1 and CDR2 (germline): MNHNS, SASEGT. Trimming took 4 bases from V and 3 from J, leaving 7 bases between them. CDR3 amino acids: CASSGDIYEQYF. Written as DNA, the CDR3 is TGTGCCAGCAGTGGGGACATCTACGAGCAGTACTTC.

This clonotype has a handful of counts. The genes are TRBV24-1 and TRBJ2-5; tentatively, D is TRBD2 (6 bases). V lost 2 bases and J lost 5, with 8 bases in between. The germline V gene encodes CDR1 KGHDR and CDR2 SFDVKD. The CDR3 runs 13 residues. CDR3 coding DNA: TGTGCCACCAGTGATTGGGGGGATGAGACCCAGTACTTC. As protein: CATSDWGDETQYF.

The sample holds a few counts of this clonotype. V gene TRBV6-5 combines with J gene TRBJ1-2; D is perhaps TRBD1 (5 bases). CDR1 MNHEY and CDR2 SVGAGI come from the germline V gene. CDR3 length equals 17 residues. Trimming pared 5 bases from V and 4 bases from J, leaving 23 bases between. The CDR3 DNA follows: TGTGCCAGCAGTCGGGGGGGACTCCTGACCCTCTTCTATGGCTACACCTTC. Residues: CASSRGGLLTLFYGYTF.

The chain joins TRBV6-1 to TRBJ2-2, with D perhaps TRBD1 (5 bases). The V and J ends lost 2 bases and 7 bases respectively, with 17 bases between them. CDR3 size: 16 residues. Germline-derived CDR1 and CDR2 are MNHNS and SASEGT. The CDR3 coding sequence is TGTGCCAGCAGTGAATTAACACAGGTTATATTCGGGGAGCTGTTTTTT. Encoded protein: CASSELTQVIFGELFF.

Worth noting for this clonotype: A much larger clone lies a single base off, so this may be a read error. The missing conserved phenylalanine or tryptophan at the end of this CDR3 makes a read error likely. The rearrangement joins TRBV12-3 or TRBV12-4 to TRBJ2-5; 7 nucleotides match TRBD2. V shed 6 bases, J shed 2 bases, and the junction held 9 bases outside the gene matches. The CDR3 is made up of 15 amino acids. CDR3 bases: TGTGCCAGCAGCCGCCGGTGGGGGGGACAAGAGACCCAGTACTTA. Encoded protein: CASSRRWGGQETQYL.

In its sample, this clonotype was seen a few times. The V call is TRBV6-5, the J call TRBJ2-5, with TRBD2 matching 11 bases. The trim removed 7 bases at V and 0 bases at J, leaving 4 bases unmatched. CDR3 length: 15 residues. From germline, CDR1 is MNHEY and CDR2 SVGAGI. The CDR3 bases are TGTGCCAGCAAATTACTAGCGGGGGACCAAGAGACCCAGTACTTC. Its translation: CASKLLAGDQETQYF.

V usage is TRBV28 and J usage is TRBJ2-6, with D tentatively TRBD2 (7 bases). CDR3 length: 19 amino acids. Looked up from germline, CDR1 is MDHEN and CDR2 is SYDVKM. Between the trimmed V and J ends, which lost 6 bases and 0 bases, there was a span of 21 bases. CDR3 residues: CASSPPIRGGSSGANVLTF. In DNA form, the CDR3 reads TGTGCCAGCAGCCCACCCATAAGGGGGGGAAGCTCTGGGGCCAACGTCCTGACTTTC.

This rearrangement joins TRBV7-2 to TRBJ2-1, with D perhaps being TRBD1 or TRBD2 (5 bases each). Germline V gene sequence: CDR1 SGHTA, CDR2 FQGNSA. The CDR3 sequence is 13 residues long. The V end lost 6 bases, the J end lost 5 bases, and 11 bases lay between the germline ends. This chain's CDR3 is CASSWGRNNEQFF. CDR3 nucleotide sequence: TGTGCCAGCAGTTGGGGACGGAACAATGAGCAGTTCTTC.

This clonotype has just a few counts. The gene calls are TRBV7-6 and TRBJ2-5, with 10 bases lining up with TRBD1. Germline values: CDR1 SGHVS, CDR2 FNYEAQ. V was pared by 5 bases and J by 1 base, with 7 bases of the junction left unmatched. The CDR3 is 16 amino acids. The CDR3 sequence: CASSPGTGVAQETQYF. The CDR3 region has the DNA TGTGCCAGCAGCCCAGGGACAGGGGTTGCCCAAGAGACCCAGTACTTC.